This TCR beta chain was identified during a study of T cell changes during pregnancy in multiple sclerosis. Here immunoSEQ multiplex PCR was the method, and the copy in TCRdb shows in-frame clones only, minus some. This sample has some 94,000 clones, with 92% found just once. Germline loops: CDR1 SGHRS, CDR2 YFSETQ. Trimming removed 4 bases at V and 0 bases at J, with 14 bases between. CDR3 size: 16 residues. The chain carries TRBV5-1 and TRBJ1-3; D possibly corresponds to TRBD1 (5 bases). This clonotype originated in a female donor with multiple sclerosis, enrolled in a pregnancy study. Sequencing was performed on peripheral blood, taken in the first trimester of pregnancy. The CDR3 nucleotides are TGCGCCAGCAGCCCAGGACATCCCATCTCTGGAAACACCATATATTTT. It translates to CASSPGHPISGNTIYF.